The 12 T cell receptor beta chains listed next were all sequenced from one sample in a study of blood T cell repertoires in COVID-19. Assay: immunoSEQ multiplex PCR; the TCRdb copy retains only in-frame clones and omits some. Here the sample spans over 85,000 clones, around 87% being singletons. Specimen: peripheral blood. The receptors originated from a man between 40 and 49 years old with acute or convalescent COVID-19.

V gene TRBV12-5 combines with J gene TRBJ1-4; 7 bases fit TRBD1. The trim removed 5 bases at V and 0 bases at J, leaving 0 bases unmatched. From germline, CDR1 is LGHNT and CDR2 FRNRAP. The CDR3 loop spans 14 amino acids. CDR3 residues: CASGTGATNEKLFF. CDR3 coding DNA: TGTGCTAGTGGTACAGGGGCAACTAATGAAAAACTGTTTTTT.

This chain connects TRBV11-3 to TRBJ2-2; D perhaps matches TRBD1 (5 bases). This CDR3 region has 15 residues. CDR1 SGHNT and CDR2 YENEEA come from the germline V gene. Trimming left V 0 bases short and J 5 bases short, with 10 bases between. DNA for the CDR3: TGTGCCAGCAGCTTAGATTGGGGCACAACCGGGGAGCTGTTTTTT. Amino acids: CASSLDWGTTGELFF.

The CDR3 DNA reads TGTGCCAGCAGCCAAGATCTGATCCAGGGGACAGATACGCAGTATTTT. The encoded protein is CASSQDLIQGTDTQYF. The rearrangement links TRBV14 to TRBJ2-3; D is possibly TRBD1 (6 bases). V was cut by 0 bases and J by 3 bases, with 13 bases left in between. The CDR3 consists of 16 residues. Germline-derived CDR1 and CDR2 are SGHDN and FVKESK.

The genes are TRBV4-3 and TRBJ2-3, with TRBD2 identical over 9 bases. This CDR3 contains 16 residues. Germline assignment: CDR1 LGHNA and CDR2 YSLEER. J was trimmed by 5 bases and V by 0 bases; bases with no gene match: 6. Written as DNA, the CDR3 is TGCGCCAGCAGCCAAGATTGGGCTAGCGGGGTAGATACGCAGTATTTT. As protein: CASSQDWASGVDTQYF.

The rearrangement uses TRBV5-4 and TRBJ2-7, with unresolved D. V was trimmed by 4 bases and J by 1 base, leaving 9 bases between them. The CDR3 sequence is 13 residues long. Per germline, CDR1 SGHNT and CDR2 YYREEE (reference sequence). The CDR3 is CASSDERSYEQYF. CDR3 coding DNA: TGTGCCAGCAGCGATGAGAGGTCCTACGAGCAGTACTTC.

The rearrangement joins TRBV7-9 to TRBJ2-3, with 12 bases fitting TRBD2. Germline CDR1 reads SEHNR; CDR2 reads FQNEAQ (reference sequence). V shed 5 bases and J 1 base; nucleotides not matched to a gene: 13. The CDR3 loop spans 19 amino acids. CDR3 protein: CASSRTTSGSYIGTDTQYF. Written as DNA, the CDR3 is TGTGCCAGCAGCCGTACGACTAGCGGGAGCTATATAGGCACAGATACGCAGTATTTT. The full variable domain, in which reference TRBV7-9 and TRBJ2-3 provide the parts outside the CDR3, is DTGVSQNPRHKITKRGQNVTFRCDPISEHNRLYWYRQTLGQGPEFLTYFQNEAQLEKSRLLSDRFSAERPKGSFSTLEIQRTEQGDSAMYLCASSRTTSGSYIGTDTQYFGPGTRLTVL.

V is TRBV20-1 and J is TRBJ2-3; D gene uncertain. CDR3 length: 12 residues. The V gene's germline CDR1 is DFQATT and CDR2 SNEGSKA (reference sequence). Trimming cost V 3 bases and J 0 bases, with 4 bases left between them. In nucleotides, the CDR3 is TGCAGTGCTAGTCGTAGCACAGATACGCAGTATTTT. Translating gives CSASRSTDTQYF.

The chain joins TRBV19 to TRBJ1-1; 9 bases match TRBD1. The CDR3 extends over 15 amino acids. The V and J ends lost 5 bases and 0 bases, in that order; junction bases with no gene match: 4. Germline V gene lookup returns CDR1 LNHDA and CDR2 SQIVND (reference sequence). The CDR3 loop reads CASSPGDRVNTEAFF. The CDR3 nucleotides are TGTGCCAGTAGTCCGGGGGACAGGGTGAACACTGAAGCTTTCTTT.

This clone appeared a few times. J is TRBJ2-7 and V is TRBV19; TRBD1 matches 10 bases. CDR1 and CDR2 (germline): LNHDA, SQIVND (reference sequence). V was pared by 5 bases and J by 2 bases, with 6 bases of the junction left unmatched. There are 15 residues in the CDR3. CDR3 in amino acids: CASSRGTGEPYEQYF. The CDR3 DNA reads TGTGCCAGTAGTCGGGGGACAGGGGAACCCTACGAGCAGTACTTC.

The V and J genes are TRBV15 and TRBJ1-2; TRBD1 matches 7 bases. The J segment lost 2 bases and the V segment lost 3 bases, leaving 6 bases of the junction unmatched. Germline V lookup: CDR1 LNHNV, CDR2 YYDKDF (reference sequence). The CDR3 has 15 amino acids. The CDR3 reads CATSRVTGANYGYTF. CDR3 sequence (DNA): TGTGCCACCAGCAGGGTCACAGGGGCCAACTATGGCTACACCTTC.

This clone has just a few counts. The chain links TRBV15 to TRBJ1-2, with 8 bases that match TRBD1. The CDR3 covers 14 residues. Germline lookup yields CDR1 LNHNV and CDR2 YYDKDF (reference sequence). Germline trimming cut 5 bases from V and 2 bases from J; bases unmatched to any gene: 4. The CDR3: CATSPGQVNYGYTF. The CDR3 region has the DNA TGTGCCACCAGCCCGGGACAGGTCAACTATGGCTACACCTTC.

This chain uses TRBV9 with TRBJ1-3; 9 nucleotides line up with TRBD1. V lost 0 bases, J lost 7 bases, and 8 bases stayed unmatched. The CDR3 totals 16 residues. Germline assignment: CDR1 SGDLS and CDR2 YYNGEE. CDR3 sequence: CASSVVGQGLGNTIYF. CDR3 bases: TGTGCCAGCAGCGTAGTTGGACAGGGGCTGGGGAACACCATATATTTT.